This is a list of T cell receptor beta chains from one sample in a study of T cells in Graves' hyperthyroidism and ophthalmopathy. TCRdb ran MiXCR on the multiplex PCR reads and lists one entry per CDR3 protein. Here the sample spans approximately 700,000 distinct CDR3 sequences, about 45% being singletons. The sequencing input was peripheral blood or thyroid tissue (not recorded which). Every receptor here comes from an adult man with Graves' disease, either hyperthyroidism or ophthalmopathy (not recorded which). The CDR3 runs from the conserved cysteine through the conserved F or W. The order of the fields is V gene, D gene, clone size, J gene, CDR3 protein, CDR3 DNA. A D gene is named only where the DNA matches it firmly. Only some rows state a clone size, as once, few, many or a class for expanded clones.

>TRBV7-3|-|many|TRBJ2-5
CASSLSIVPGTAQETQYF
TGTGCCAGCAGCTTGTCGATCGTTCCCGGGACTGCCCAAGAGACCCAGTACTTC
>TRBV9|-|-|TRBJ1-4
CASSVGGTEEKLFF
TGTGCCAGCAGCGTAGGCGGGACTGAGGAAAAACTGTTTTTT
>TRBV20-1|TRBD2|once|TRBJ2-7
CSAGGLAGGEHEQYF
TGCAGTGCTGGCGGACTAGCGGGGGGGGAACACGAGCAGTACTTC
>TRBV5-1|-|-|TRBJ1-1
CASSLAGGFEAFF
TGCGCCAGCAGCTTGGCCGGGGGTTTTGAAGCTTTCTTT
>TRBV11-1|TRBD1|once|TRBJ1-6
CASSLPPTGGVNSPLHF
TGTGCCAGCAGCTTACCTCCGACAGGGGGCGTGAATTCACCCCTCCACTTT
>TRBV7-9|TRBD1|once|TRBJ1-3
CASSTGGTTGNTIYF
TGTGCCAGCAGCACAGGGGGCACGACTGGAAACACCATATATTTT
>TRBV25-1|TRBD1|-|TRBJ1-4
CASRKTGSVEKLFF
TGTGCCAGCAGAAAGACAGGGTCGGTGGAAAAACTGTTTTTT
>TRBV2|TRBD1|-|TRBJ1-2
CASSERDSKPTNYGYTF
TGTGCCAGCAGTGAGAGGGACAGTAAACCTACTAACTATGGCTACACCTTC
>TRBV5-1|-|-|TRBJ2-7
CASRLGAGATYEQYF
TGCGCCAGCAGGTTGGGGGCAGGTGCCACCTACGAGCAGTACTTC
>TRBV11-2|TRBD1|few|TRBJ1-1
CASSSSGGFDTEAFF
TGTGCCAGCAGTTCCTCAGGGGGTTTCGACACTGAAGCTTTCTTT
>TRBV2|-|few|TRBJ1-1
CASSPQPRGTEAFF
TGTGCCAGCAGTCCTCAGCCCCGCGGGACTGAAGCTTTCTTT
>TRBV19|-|-|TRBJ1-2
CASSNLRNYGYTF
TGTGCCAGCTCGAACCTAAGGAACTATGGCTACACCTTC
>TRBV20-1|-|-|TRBJ1-2
CSAGDGWVDGYTF
TGCAGTGCCGGGGACGGGTGGGTTGATGGCTACACCTTC
>TRBV5-1|TRBD1|once|TRBJ1-6
CASSRSPGQGQRSPLHF
TGCGCCAGCAGCAGGTCCCCGGGACAGGGTCAACGTTCACCCCTCCACTTT
>TRBV20-1|-|-|TRBJ1-5
CSARGARGPLSNQPQHF
TGCAGTGCTAGAGGGGCTCGGGGACCACTAAGCAATCAGCCCCAGCATTTT
>TRBV7-2|TRBD1|few|TRBJ2-7
CASSQGQGGYEQYF
TGTGCCAGCAGCCAAGGACAGGGGGGCTACGAGCAGTACTTC
>TRBV7-9|-|once|TRBJ2-7
CASSISGNYEQYF
TGTGCCAGCAGCATCTCCGGGAACTACGAGCAGTACTTC
>TRBV29-1|-|many|TRBJ1-1
CSVDAVNTEAFF
TGCAGCGTTGATGCAGTGAACACTGAAGCTTTCTTT